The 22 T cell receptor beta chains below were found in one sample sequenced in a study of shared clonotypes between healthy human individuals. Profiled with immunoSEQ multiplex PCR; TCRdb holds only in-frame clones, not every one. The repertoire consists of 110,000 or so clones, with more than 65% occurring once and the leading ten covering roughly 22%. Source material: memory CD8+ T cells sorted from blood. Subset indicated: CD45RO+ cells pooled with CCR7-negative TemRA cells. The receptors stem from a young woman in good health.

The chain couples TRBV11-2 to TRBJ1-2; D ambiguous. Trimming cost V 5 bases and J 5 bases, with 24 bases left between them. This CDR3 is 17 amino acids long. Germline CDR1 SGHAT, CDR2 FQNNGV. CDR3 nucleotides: TGTGCCAGCAGCGTCGGCTCTCGATCGGCGACTATTTATGGCTACACCTTC. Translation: CASSVGSRSATIYGYTF. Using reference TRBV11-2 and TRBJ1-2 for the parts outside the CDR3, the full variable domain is EAGVAQSPRYKIIEKRQSVAFWCNPISGHATLYWYQQILGQGPKLLIQFQNNGVVDDSQLPKDRFSAERLKGVDSTLKIQPAKLEDSAVYLCASSVGSRSATIYGYTFGSGTRLTVV.

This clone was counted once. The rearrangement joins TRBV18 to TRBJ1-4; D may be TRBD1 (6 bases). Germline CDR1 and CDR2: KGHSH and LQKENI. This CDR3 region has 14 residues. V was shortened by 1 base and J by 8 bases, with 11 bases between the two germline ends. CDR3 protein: CASSPRQGREKLFF. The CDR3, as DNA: TGTGCCAGCTCACCACGGCAGGGGAGAGAAAAACTGTTTTTT.

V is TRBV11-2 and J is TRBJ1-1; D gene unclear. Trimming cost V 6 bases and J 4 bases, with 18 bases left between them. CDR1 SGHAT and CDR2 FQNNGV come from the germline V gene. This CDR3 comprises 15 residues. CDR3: CASRDAEGLLTEAFF. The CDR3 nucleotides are TGTGCCAGCAGGGACGCAGAAGGGCTTCTCACTGAAGCTTTCTTT.

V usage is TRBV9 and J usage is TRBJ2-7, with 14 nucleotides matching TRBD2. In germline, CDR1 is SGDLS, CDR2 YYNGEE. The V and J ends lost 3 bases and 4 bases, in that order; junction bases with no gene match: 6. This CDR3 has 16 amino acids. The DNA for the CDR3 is TGTGCCAGCAGCGAGGGGGGACTAGCGGGAGTGTACGAGCAGTACTTC. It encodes CASSEGGLAGVYEQYF.

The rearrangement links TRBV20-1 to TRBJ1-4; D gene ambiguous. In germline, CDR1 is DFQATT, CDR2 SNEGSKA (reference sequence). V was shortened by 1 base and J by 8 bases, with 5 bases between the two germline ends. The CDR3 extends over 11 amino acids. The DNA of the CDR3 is TGCAGTGCTAGAGTAGGGGAAAAACTGTTTTTT. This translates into CSARVGEKLFF.

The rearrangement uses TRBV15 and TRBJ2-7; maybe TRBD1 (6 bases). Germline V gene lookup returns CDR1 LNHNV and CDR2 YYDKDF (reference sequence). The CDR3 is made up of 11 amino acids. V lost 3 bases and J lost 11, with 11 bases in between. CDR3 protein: CATSRDGTKYF. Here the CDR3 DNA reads TGTGCCACCAGCAGGGACGGGACAAAGTACTTC.

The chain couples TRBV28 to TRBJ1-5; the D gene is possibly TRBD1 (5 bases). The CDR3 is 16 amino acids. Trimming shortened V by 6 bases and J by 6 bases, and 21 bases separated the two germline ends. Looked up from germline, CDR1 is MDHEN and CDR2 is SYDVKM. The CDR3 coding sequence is TGTGCCAGCAGCCGCCCCCCAGGGAGTTTCAGTCAGCCCCAGCATTTT. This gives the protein CASSRPPGSFSQPQHF.

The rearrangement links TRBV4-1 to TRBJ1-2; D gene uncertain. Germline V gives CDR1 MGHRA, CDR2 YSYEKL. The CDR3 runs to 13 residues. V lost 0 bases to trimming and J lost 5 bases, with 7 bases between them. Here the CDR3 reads CASSQDNEYGYTF. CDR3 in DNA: TGCGCCAGCAGCCAAGATAACGAATATGGCTACACCTTC.

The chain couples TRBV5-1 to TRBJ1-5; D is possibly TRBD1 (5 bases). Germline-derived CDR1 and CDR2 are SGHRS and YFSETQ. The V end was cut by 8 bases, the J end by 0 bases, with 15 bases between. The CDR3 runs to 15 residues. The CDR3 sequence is CARPDTLYSNQPQHF. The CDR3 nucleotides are TGCGCCAGACCGGACACGCTTTATAGCAATCAGCCCCAGCATTTT.

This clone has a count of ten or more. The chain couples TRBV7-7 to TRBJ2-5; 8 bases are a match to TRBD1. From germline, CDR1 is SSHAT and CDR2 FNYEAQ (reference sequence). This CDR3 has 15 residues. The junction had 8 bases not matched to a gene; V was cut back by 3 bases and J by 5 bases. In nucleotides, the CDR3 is TGTGCCAGCAGCTTCAAGGGACAGGTTGGGGAGACCCAGTACTTC. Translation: CASSFKGQVGETQYF.

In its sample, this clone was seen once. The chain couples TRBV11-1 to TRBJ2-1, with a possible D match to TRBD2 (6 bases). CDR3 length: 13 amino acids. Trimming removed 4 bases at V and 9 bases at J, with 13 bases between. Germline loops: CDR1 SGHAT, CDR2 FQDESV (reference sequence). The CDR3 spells CASSYFGSSEQFF. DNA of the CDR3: TGTGCCAGCAGCTACTTCGGGAGCTCTGAGCAGTTCTTC.

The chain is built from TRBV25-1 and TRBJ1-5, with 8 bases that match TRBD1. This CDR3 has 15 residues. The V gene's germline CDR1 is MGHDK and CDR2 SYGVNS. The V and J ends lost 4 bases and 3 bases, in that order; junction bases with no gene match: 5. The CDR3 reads CASSGGQDPNQPQHF. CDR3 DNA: TGTGCCAGCAGTGGGGGACAGGACCCCAATCAGCCCCAGCATTTT. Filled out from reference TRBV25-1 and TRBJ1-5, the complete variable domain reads EADIYQTPRYLVIGTGKKITLECSQTMGHDKMYWYQQDPGMELHLIHYSYGVNSTEKGDLSSESTVSRIRTEHFPLTLESARPSHTSQYLCASSGGQDPNQPQHFGDGTRLSIL.

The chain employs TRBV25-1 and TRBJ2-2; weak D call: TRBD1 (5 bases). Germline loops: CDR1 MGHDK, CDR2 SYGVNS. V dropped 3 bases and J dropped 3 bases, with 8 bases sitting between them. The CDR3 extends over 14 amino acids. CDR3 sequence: CASSELGHTGELFF. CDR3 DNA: TGTGCCAGCAGTGAGCTGGGGCACACCGGGGAGCTGTTTTTT.

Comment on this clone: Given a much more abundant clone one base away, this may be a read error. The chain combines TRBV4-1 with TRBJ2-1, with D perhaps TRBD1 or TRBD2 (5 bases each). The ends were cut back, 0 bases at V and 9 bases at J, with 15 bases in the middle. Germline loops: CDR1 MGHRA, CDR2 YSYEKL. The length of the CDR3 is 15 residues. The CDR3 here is CASSQDRGRITEQFF. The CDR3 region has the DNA TGCGCCAGCAGCCAAGATCGGGGCAGAATTACTGAGCAGTTCTTC.

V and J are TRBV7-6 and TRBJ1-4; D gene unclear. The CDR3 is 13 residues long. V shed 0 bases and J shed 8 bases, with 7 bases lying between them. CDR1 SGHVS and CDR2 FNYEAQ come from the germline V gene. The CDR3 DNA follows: TGTGCCAGCAGCTTAGCTGTTTGGGAAAAACTGTTTTTT. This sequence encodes CASSLAVWEKLFF.

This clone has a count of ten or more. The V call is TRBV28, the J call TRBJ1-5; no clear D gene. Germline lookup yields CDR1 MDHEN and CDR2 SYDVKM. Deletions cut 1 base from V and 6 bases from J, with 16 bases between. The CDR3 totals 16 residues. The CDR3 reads CASSLSGIEVAQPQHF. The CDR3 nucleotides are TGTGCCAGCAGTTTATCTGGGATTGAAGTTGCTCAGCCCCAGCATTTT.

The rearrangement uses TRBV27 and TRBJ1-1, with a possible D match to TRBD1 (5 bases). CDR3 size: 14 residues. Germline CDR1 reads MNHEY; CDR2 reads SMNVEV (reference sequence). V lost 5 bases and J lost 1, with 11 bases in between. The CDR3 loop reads CASSRGTANTEAFF. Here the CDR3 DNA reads TGTGCCAGCAGTAGAGGGACGGCGAACACTGAAGCTTTCTTT.

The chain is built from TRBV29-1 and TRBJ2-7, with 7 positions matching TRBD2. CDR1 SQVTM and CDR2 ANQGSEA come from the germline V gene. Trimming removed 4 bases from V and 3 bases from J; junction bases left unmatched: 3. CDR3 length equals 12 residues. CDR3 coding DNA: TGCAGCGTTGTTGCTAGCGGCTACGAGCAGTACTTC. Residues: CSVVASGYEQYF.

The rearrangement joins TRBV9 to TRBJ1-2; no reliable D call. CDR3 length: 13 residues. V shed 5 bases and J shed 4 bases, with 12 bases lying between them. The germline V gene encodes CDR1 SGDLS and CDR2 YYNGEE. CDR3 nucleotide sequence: TGTGCCAGCAGGGGGAAAGCTGTCTATGGCTACACCTTC. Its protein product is CASRGKAVYGYTF.

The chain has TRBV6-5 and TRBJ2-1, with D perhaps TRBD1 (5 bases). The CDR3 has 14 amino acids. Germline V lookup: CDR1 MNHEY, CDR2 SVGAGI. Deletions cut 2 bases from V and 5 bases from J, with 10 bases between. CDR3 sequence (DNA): TGTGCCAGCAGTTACACCGACAGTCACAATGAGCAGTTCTTC. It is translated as CASSYTDSHNEQFF.

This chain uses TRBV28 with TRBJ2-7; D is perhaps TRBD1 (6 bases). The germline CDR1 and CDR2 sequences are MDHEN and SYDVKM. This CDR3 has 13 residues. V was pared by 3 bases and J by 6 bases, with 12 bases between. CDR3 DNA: TGTGCCAGCAGTTTTGGGGGCCTCCTCGAGCAGTACTTC. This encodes CASSFGGLLEQYF.

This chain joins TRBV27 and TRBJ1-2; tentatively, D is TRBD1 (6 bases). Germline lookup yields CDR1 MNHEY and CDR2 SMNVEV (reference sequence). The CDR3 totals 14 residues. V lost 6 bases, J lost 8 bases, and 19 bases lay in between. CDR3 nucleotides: TGTGCCAGCAGCTCTTTGTCCGGGGGGCGCGGCTACACCTTC. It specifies CASSSLSGGRGYTF.